The 14 T cell receptor beta chains below come from one sample, sequenced in a study of PD-1 blockade in classical Hodgkin lymphoma. All patients experienced relapse after autologous stem cell transplantation, and brentuximab vedotin exposure was variable. Clones were read by immunoSEQ multiplex PCR, and TCRdb kept only the in-frame ones, dropping some. The table lists about 98,000 clones, over 85% of them singletons, with about 2.8% in the top ten. The sample consisted of peripheral blood mononuclear cells (PBMCs), taken at baseline. Receptors originate from a human donor with classical Hodgkin lymphoma.

The V gene is TRBV28, the J gene TRBJ2-7; 8 bases line up with TRBD2. The CDR3 loop spans 14 amino acids. The J segment lost 2 bases and the V segment lost 8 bases, leaving 8 bases of the junction unmatched. The V gene's germline CDR1 is MDHEN and CDR2 SYDVKM. Here the CDR3 DNA reads TGTGCCAGCTTGACCCCAGCGGGAGCCTACGAGCAGTACTTC. As protein: CASLTPAGAYEQYF.

This clone has just one count. This rearrangement joins TRBV4-2 to TRBJ1-2; TRBD1 agrees at 7 bases. Germline V lookup: CDR1 LGHNA, CDR2 YNFKEQ. V shed 1 base, J shed 7 bases, and the junction held 6 bases outside the gene matches. This CDR3 spans 14 amino acids. CDR3 in DNA: TGTGCCAGCAGCCAAGTCGACAGGGAGGGTGGCTACACCTTC. This gives the protein CASSQVDREGGYTF.

The chain links TRBV5-4 to TRBJ2-4; maybe TRBD1 (7 bases). With 2 bases removed from V and 1 base from J, the gap between germline ends came to 19 bases. The germline CDR1 and CDR2 sequences are SGHNT and YYREEE (reference sequence). This CDR3 has 18 amino acids. CDR3 DNA sequence: TGTGCCAGCAGCTTCTCAGAGTCAGGGGGGACGGCCAAAAACATTCAGTACTTC. Amino acids: CASSFSESGGTAKNIQYF.

In its sample, this clone was seen a few times. The V call is TRBV10-1, the J call TRBJ2-7; possibly TRBD2 for D (5 bases). V was pared by 3 bases and J by 6 bases, with 9 bases between. CDR3 length equals 12 residues. Germline CDR1 is WNHNN and CDR2 is SYGVQD (reference sequence). CDR3 coding DNA: TGCGCCAGCAGTGAATCCGGGGTCGAGCAGTACTTC. It codes for CASSESGVEQYF.

A single count supports this clone. V and J are TRBV9 and TRBJ2-7; 7 bases match TRBD1. CDR1 SGDLS and CDR2 YYNGEE come from the germline V gene. There are 15 residues in the CDR3. V shed 3 bases and J 3 bases; nucleotides not matched to a gene: 9. This chain's CDR3 is CASSAAGTVNYEQYF. Here the CDR3 DNA reads TGTGCCAGCAGCGCCGCCGGGACAGTTAACTACGAGCAGTACTTC. Variable domain in full (rest from reference TRBV9 and TRBJ2-7): DSGVTQTPKHLITATGQRVTLRCSPRSGDLSVYWYQQSLDQGLQFLIQYYNGEERAKGNILERFSAQQFPDLHSELNLSSLELGDSALYFCASSAAGTVNYEQYFGPGTRLTVT.

The chain recombines TRBV18 with TRBJ2-6; D is unclear. The length of the CDR3 is 14 residues. The germline V gene has CDR1 KGHSH and CDR2 LQKENI. V was cut by 1 base and J by 2 bases, with 3 bases left in between. CDR3 in amino acids: CASSPLTGANVLTF. CDR3 nucleotides: TGTGCCAGCTCACCACTGACTGGGGCCAACGTCCTGACTTTC.

CDR3 sequence: CASSPGPYNEQFF. The CDR3 bases are TGTGCCAGTAGTCCCGGACCATACAATGAGCAGTTCTTC. This sequence joins TRBV19 and TRBJ2-1, with D unresolved. This CDR3 is built from 13 residues. Germline V gene data show CDR1 as LNHDA and CDR2 as SQIVND (reference sequence). V gave up 5 bases and J gave up 4 bases, with 9 bases separating them.

In DNA form, the CDR3 reads TGTGCTTCCTTGGGGAACACTGAAGCTTTCTTT. Its protein product is CASLGNTEAFF. The chain is built from TRBV19 and TRBJ1-1; no reliable D call. CDR1 and CDR2 (germline): LNHDA, SQIVND (reference sequence). The CDR3 totals 11 residues.

This clone was seen only once. The chain uses TRBV18 and TRBJ1-4, with a weak D call TRBD1 (6 bases). V lost 2 bases, J lost 8 bases, and 12 bases lay in between. The CDR3 runs to 14 residues. Germline CDR1 KGHSH, CDR2 LQKENI. For the CDR3, the DNA is TGTGCCAGCTCACCAGTCACCCAGGGGGAAAAACTGTTTTTT. It specifies CASSPVTQGEKLFF.

This chain joins TRBV18 and TRBJ2-5; D ambiguous. This CDR3 is built from 14 residues. The V end lost 0 bases, the J end lost 4 bases, and 9 bases lay between the germline ends. Germline CDR1 and CDR2: KGHSH and LQKENI. The DNA of the CDR3 is TGTGCCAGCTCACCACCGGGTTTAAGAGAGACCCAGTACTTC. Translation: CASSPPGLRETQYF.

V gene TRBV6-5 combines with J gene TRBJ2-7; D gene unclear. The CDR3 totals 12 residues. Germline V CDR1 and CDR2: MNHEY, SVGAGI. Deletions cut 2 bases from V and 6 bases from J, with 8 bases between. CDR3 DNA sequence: TGTGCCAGCAGTTACAGGGCAGGCGAGCAGTACTTC. Its translation is CASSYRAGEQYF.

V and J are TRBV6-1 and TRBJ1-2; D ambiguous. Germline V lookup: CDR1 MNHNS, CDR2 SASEGT. V was trimmed by 0 bases and J by 1 base, leaving 12 bases between them. This CDR3 has 16 residues. The CDR3 region is CASSEAHRRLNYGYTF. DNA for the CDR3: TGTGCCAGCAGTGAAGCGCACAGAAGACTTAACTATGGCTACACCTTC.

This sequence joins TRBV2 and TRBJ2-7; 7 bases match TRBD1. Looked up from germline, CDR1 is SNHLY and CDR2 is FYNNEI. The CDR3 covers 14 residues. V lost 6 bases and J lost 1; bases outside the gene matches: 6. As DNA, the CDR3 is TGTGCCAGCAGATACGGACAGGCGTCCTACGAGCAGTACTTC. This codes for CASRYGQASYEQYF.

This chain uses TRBV30 with TRBJ2-7; possibly TRBD1 or TRBD2 for D (5 bases each). CDR3 length: 14 residues. The V and J ends lost 3 bases and 3 bases respectively, with 15 bases between them. Germline V lookup: CDR1 GTSNPN, CDR2 SVGIG (reference sequence). The CDR3 region has the DNA TGTGCCTGGAGGTGGGGGAAACTAGTCTACGAGCAGTACTTC. Its translation: CAWRWGKLVYEQYF.